This entry lists 18 T cell receptor beta chains sequenced from one sample in a study of CD8+ T cells in alopecia areata. Following RNA extraction, reverse transcription yielded cDNA that acted as the sequencing template. The data were produced by immunoSEQ multiplex PCR, yet TCRdb's version contains in-frame clones alone and is incomplete. The data hold 150,000 to 200,000 clones, with around three fifths observed a single time. Treatment noted: oral pan-JAK inhibitor, 5-10 mg twice daily. The sample was CD4+ T cells sorted from blood, taken at week 24, from a patient treated with tofacitinib. The receptors derive from a human donor with alopecia areata.

This sequence joins TRBV19 and TRBJ1-6, with D uncertain. Trimming cost V 10 bases and J 10 bases, with 8 bases left between them. Germline lookup yields CDR1 LNHDA and CDR2 SQIVND (reference sequence). The CDR3 totals 10 residues. The CDR3 reads CATGESPLHF. The CDR3 nucleotides read TGTGCCACCGGGGAGTCACCCCTCCACTTT.

The rearrangement joins TRBV6-5 to TRBJ1-6; D may be TRBD1 (5 bases). Germline V lookup: CDR1 MNHEY, CDR2 SVGAGI. The CDR3 has 15 residues. Trimming left V 5 bases short and J 7 bases short, with 15 bases between. The CDR3 DNA reads TGTGCCAGCAGTGCCGTGGGGGGTCACAATTCACCCCTCCACTTT. The encoded protein is CASSAVGGHNSPLHF.

The gene calls are TRBV19 and TRBJ2-3, with 12 bases identical to TRBD2. With 5 bases clipped from V and 3 bases from J, the junction kept 3 bases outside the gene matches. Germline V gene lookup returns CDR1 LNHDA and CDR2 SQIVND (reference sequence). The length of the CDR3 is 15 residues. Written as DNA, the CDR3 is TGTGCCAGTAGTTCTAGCGGGGGGGCAACAGATACGCAGTATTTT. It yields the protein CASSSSGGATDTQYF.

The V and J genes are TRBV29-1 and TRBJ1-5; D gene ambiguous. Looked up from germline, CDR1 is SQVTM and CDR2 is ANQGSEA. The germline V and J ends were trimmed by 2 bases and 1 base, with 6 bases remaining between them. The CDR3 covers 13 residues. CDR3 bases: TGCAGCGTTGAACTGGGGAGCAATCAGCCCCAGCATTTT. This gives the protein CSVELGSNQPQHF.

The CDR3 here is CAWDRGYEQYF. Here the CDR3 DNA reads TGTGCCTGGGACAGGGGCTACGAGCAGTACTTC. The V and J genes are TRBV30 and TRBJ2-7; 8 positions match TRBD1. The CDR3 consists of 11 residues. Germline loops: CDR1 GTSNPN, CDR2 SVGIG (reference sequence). V was clipped by 5 bases and J by 3 bases; unmatched bases: 0. The whole variable domain, filled in from reference TRBV30 and TRBJ2-7, reads SQTIHQWPATLVQPVGSPLSLECTVEGTSNPNLYWYRQAAGRGLQLLFYSVGIGQISSEVPQNLSASRPQDRQFILSSKKLLLSDSGFYLCAWDRGYEQYFGPGTRLTVT.

J is TRBJ2-3 and V is TRBV15; no firm D call. Deletions cut 2 bases from V and 5 bases from J, with 14 bases between. The CDR3 has 15 residues. The germline gives CDR1 LNHNV, CDR2 YYDKDF (reference sequence). CDR3 nucleotides: TGTGCCACCAGCAGAACCGCCCCCTGGAAAGATACGCAGTATTTT. This gives the protein CATSRTAPWKDTQYF.

V is TRBV30 and J is TRBJ1-5; D is ambiguous. Germline V lookup: CDR1 GTSNPN, CDR2 SVGIG (reference sequence). CDR3 length equals 14 residues. Trimming took off 2 bases at V and 0 bases at J, with 8 bases between the two ends. The CDR3 here is CAWSSGLSNQPQHF. CDR3 sequence (DNA): TGTGCCTGGAGTTCCGGTCTTAGCAATCAGCCCCAGCATTTT.

This clone was picked up many times. The chain uses TRBV6-1 and TRBJ2-7, with TRBD1 matching over 10 bases. V was pared by 4 bases and J by 3 bases, with 12 bases of the junction left unmatched. The CDR3 has 17 amino acids. Germline V gene sequence: CDR1 MNHNS, CDR2 SASEGT. As DNA, the CDR3 is TGTGCCAGCAGTGGTTCGGACAGGGGGATTATTGACTACGAGCAGTACTTC. This translates into CASSGSDRGIIDYEQYF.

V and J are TRBV29-1 and TRBJ1-5, with D hard to call. The CDR3 totals 14 residues. Germline CDR1 reads SQVTM; CDR2 reads ANQGSEA. The germline V and J ends were trimmed by 4 bases and 4 bases, with 14 bases remaining between them. The CDR3 DNA reads TGCAGCGTTGTCCTTCAGACCGTAAATCAGCCCCAGCATTTT. Amino acids: CSVVLQTVNQPQHF.

The chain employs TRBV15 and TRBJ1-5, with D unclear. Trimming took 0 bases from V and 9 from J, leaving 9 bases between them. The CDR3 runs to 13 residues. CDR1 is LNHNV, CDR2 YYDKDF, per germline (reference sequence). CDR3 sequence reads: CATSRDYLSPQHF. In nucleotides, the CDR3 is TGTGCCACCAGCAGAGATTACTTGTCGCCCCAGCATTTT.

The chain has TRBV6-6 and TRBJ2-4; 7 bases fit TRBD2. V dropped 5 bases and J dropped 6; count of bases not matched to a gene: 7. The CDR3 extends over 14 amino acids. In germline, CDR1 is MNHNY, CDR2 SVGAGI (reference sequence). CDR3 nucleotides: TGTGCCAGCAGTCCCGGGGGGTTCCGAAACATTCAGTACTTC. It yields the protein CASSPGGFRNIQYF.

This clone was found a few times. The J gene is TRBJ2-3, the V gene TRBV5-1; no definite D call. CDR1 is SGHRS, CDR2 YFSETQ, per germline. V lost 0 bases, J lost 2 bases, and 10 bases lay in between. This CDR3 is 15 amino acids long. The CDR3 loop is CASSLAKQTTDTQYF. The CDR3 DNA follows: TGCGCCAGCAGCTTGGCCAAACAGACCACAGATACGCAGTATTTT. Looking up the rest from reference TRBV5-1 and TRBJ2-3 gives the full variable domain: KAGVTQTPRYLIKTRGQQVTLSCSPISGHRSVSWYQQTPGQGLQFLFEYFSETQRNKGNFPGRFSGRQFSNSRSEMNVSTLELGDSALYLCASSLAKQTTDTQYFGPGTRLTVL.

This clone occurred once. The chain joins TRBV15 to TRBJ2-3; 7 bases align to TRBD2. Germline V lookup: CDR1 LNHNV, CDR2 YYDKDF (reference sequence). CDR3 size: 14 residues. V dropped 2 bases and J dropped 5; count of bases not matched to a gene: 4. In DNA form, the CDR3 reads TGTGCCACCAGCAGACCGACTAGCCGAGATACGCAGTATTTT. Translation: CATSRPTSRDTQYF.

The CDR3 spells CASSQGPQETQYF. The CDR3 coding sequence is TGTGCCAGCAGCCAGGGACCTCAAGAGACCCAGTACTTC. The chain links TRBV7-2 to TRBJ2-5; D might be TRBD1 or TRBD2, each matching 5 bases. This CDR3 comprises 13 residues. The V end was cut by 5 bases, the J end by 2 bases, with 9 bases between. CDR1 and CDR2 (germline): SGHTA, FQGNSA. Based on the CDR3 plus reference TRBV7-2 and TRBJ2-5, the full variable domain is GAGVSQSPSNKVTEKGKDVELRCDPISGHTALYWYRQSLGQGLEFLIYFQGNSAPDKSGLPSDRFSAERTGGSVSTLTIQRTQQEDSAVYLCASSQGPQETQYFGPGTRLLVL.

This clone has more than one count but fewer than ten. The CDR3 DNA sequence: TGTGCCAGCACCCCTGGCCGTATCTCCTACGAGCAGTACTTC. This codes for CASTPGRISYEQYF. This chain connects TRBV7-2 to TRBJ2-7; D gene uncertain. This CDR3 is 14 amino acids long. The germline V gene encodes CDR1 SGHTA and CDR2 FQGNSA. Trimming stripped 7 bases from V and 0 bases from J, with 13 bases between.

This chain links TRBV5-1 with TRBJ2-3, with 9 bases fitting TRBD2. CDR3 size: 15 residues. Germline values: CDR1 SGHRS, CDR2 YFSETQ. With 1 base clipped from V and 0 bases from J, the junction kept 0 bases outside the gene matches. The CDR3 DNA follows: TGCGCCAGCAGCTTGACTAGCGGGAGCACAGATACGCAGTATTTT. As protein: CASSLTSGSTDTQYF.

This clone was counted a few times. The chain recombines TRBV11-2 with TRBJ1-3; maybe TRBD1 (6 bases). From germline, CDR1 is SGHAT and CDR2 FQNNGV. The length of the CDR3 is 19 residues. Trimming took 0 bases from V and 1 from J, leaving 19 bases between them. For the CDR3, the DNA is TGTGCCAGCAGCTTAGAGGGGGCAGGGGCCAGTAAATCTGGAAACACCATATATTTT. Translated, it gives CASSLEGAGASKSGNTIYF.

In this sample, this clone turned up once. This chain links TRBV7-6 with TRBJ1-2; D remains unclear. Germline CDR1 reads SGHVS; CDR2 reads FNYEAQ. The CDR3 has 13 residues. Deletions cut 1 base from V and 8 bases from J, with 11 bases between. The CDR3 DNA follows: TGTGCCAGCAGCTTAGACTCGAATACGGGCTACACCTTC. Its translation is CASSLDSNTGYTF.